What follows are 24 T cell receptor beta chains derived from one specimen sequenced in a study of blood T cell repertoires in COVID-19. Profiling relied on immunoSEQ multiplex PCR, and the TCRdb table lists in-frame clones only, not all of them. The sample yields 40,000 to 55,000 clones, around 82% seen once. The sequencing input was peripheral blood. Source of these receptors: a human donor in a cohort sampled during active COVID-19.

For the CDR3, the DNA is TGTGCCAGCAGCCTGAGCTCTGGAAACACCATATATTTT. As protein: CASSLSSGNTIYF. The chain couples TRBV5-4 to TRBJ1-3; no definite D call. This CDR3 has 13 amino acids. The germline gives CDR1 SGHNT, CDR2 YYREEE (reference sequence). V was shortened by 4 bases and J by 0 bases, with 5 bases between the two germline ends.

This chain joins TRBV20-1 and TRBJ2-7; 9 bases line up with TRBD1. Looked up from germline, CDR1 is DFQATT and CDR2 is SNEGSKA (reference sequence). The J segment lost 5 bases and the V segment lost 3 bases, leaving 11 bases of the junction unmatched. The CDR3 spans 15 residues. The CDR3: CSASGGTGLRNEQYF. In DNA, the CDR3 is TGCAGTGCTAGTGGTGGGACAGGGCTGAGGAACGAGCAGTACTTC.

The V call is TRBV19, the J call TRBJ1-2; D might be TRBD1 (5 bases). This CDR3 comprises 13 residues. Trimming shortened V by 5 bases and J by 7 bases, and 14 bases separated the two germline ends. CDR1 and CDR2 (germline): LNHDA, SQIVND (reference sequence). The CDR3 loop reads CASSRTAQGGYTF. The CDR3 DNA follows: TGTGCCAGTAGTCGGACCGCCCAGGGTGGCTACACCTTC.

The chain recombines TRBV27 with TRBJ2-3; 8 nucleotides match TRBD2. The germline V gene has CDR1 MNHEY and CDR2 SMNVEV (reference sequence). V lost 2 bases and J lost 3; bases outside the gene matches: 4. This CDR3 comprises 15 residues. The CDR3 region is CASSLTGGVTDTQYF. The CDR3 DNA sequence: TGTGCCAGCAGTTTAACGGGGGGGGTGACAGATACGCAGTATTTT.

V gene TRBV2 combines with J gene TRBJ1-2; D not resolved. CDR3 length: 13 amino acids. The V end was cut by 1 base, the J end by 8 bases, with 11 bases between. Germline V gene sequence: CDR1 SNHLY, CDR2 FYNNEI. CDR3 sequence reads: CASSEDSPGGYTF. The CDR3 DNA reads as TGTGCCAGCAGTGAAGACAGCCCCGGAGGCTACACCTTC. Combining the CDR3 with reference TRBV2 and TRBJ1-2 gives the whole variable domain EPEVTQTPSHQVTQMGQEVILRCVPISNHLYFYWYRQILGQKVEFLVSFYNNEISEKSEIFDDQFSVERPDGSNFTLKIRSTKLEDSAMYFCASSEDSPGGYTFGSGTRLTVV.

The chain is built from TRBV6-5 and TRBJ2-1; possible D gene TRBD1, 5 bases. The V and J ends lost 4 bases and 8 bases respectively, with 15 bases between them. From germline, CDR1 is MNHEY and CDR2 SVGAGI. This CDR3 spans 14 amino acids. CDR3 protein: CASSSQGGRYEQFF. CDR3 sequence (DNA): TGTGCCAGCAGTTCCCAGGGTGGCCGGTATGAGCAGTTCTTC.

This clone was recorded a few times. The V gene is TRBV7-8, the J gene TRBJ2-5; D call uncertain. There are 14 residues in the CDR3. Germline lookup yields CDR1 SGHVS and CDR2 FQNEAQ. Trimming removed 5 bases from V and 1 base from J, with 11 bases in between. CDR3 nucleotide sequence: TGTGCCAGCAGCCCCCAGCGTTTCCAAGAGACCCAGTACTTC. Translated, it gives CASSPQRFQETQYF.

The V call is TRBV2, the J call TRBJ2-3; D may be TRBD1 (5 bases). The germline CDR1 and CDR2 sequences are SNHLY and FYNNEI. The CDR3 is made up of 14 amino acids. V was clipped by 6 bases and J by 5 bases, with 15 bases between them. For the CDR3, the DNA is TGTGCCAGCAGGGACACCTTCTTAGGAGATACGCAGTATTTT. Protein sequence: CASRDTFLGDTQYF.

This clone was seen a single time. This sequence joins TRBV5-5 and TRBJ1-1; D might be TRBD1 (5 bases). The germline V gene has CDR1 SGHKS and CDR2 YYEKEE (reference sequence). The CDR3 extends over 14 amino acids. Trimming took off 4 bases at V and 3 bases at J, with 13 bases between the two ends. The CDR3 region is CASSRGPIHTEAFF. The CDR3 DNA is TGTGCCAGCAGCAGGGGCCCCATCCACACTGAAGCTTTCTTT.

This chain uses TRBV14 with TRBJ2-1, with D possibly being TRBD1 (5 bases). Germline CDR1 reads SGHDN; CDR2 reads FVKESK. CDR3 size: 15 residues. V lost 3 bases and J lost 7, with 16 bases in between. The CDR3 loop reads CASSQRNRFGNEQFF. In DNA, the CDR3 is TGTGCCAGCAGCCAGAGGAACAGGTTCGGTAATGAGCAGTTCTTC.

The rearrangement links TRBV7-8 to TRBJ1-5; D is unclear. CDR3 length: 14 amino acids. CDR1 and CDR2 from the germline V gene are SGHVS and FQNEAQ. Deletions cut 5 bases from V and 4 bases from J, with 12 bases between. DNA for the CDR3: TGTGCCAGCAGCAAAGACGGGATAAATCAGCCCCAGCATTTT. Protein product: CASSKDGINQPQHF.

V is TRBV11-2 and J is TRBJ2-3, with 10 bases identical to TRBD1. CDR1 and CDR2 from the germline V gene are SGHAT and FQNNGV. The V gene end was trimmed by 5 bases and the J gene end by 1 base; junction bases not matched to a gene: 3. The CDR3 has 15 amino acids. CDR3 nucleotide sequence: TGTGCCAGCAGCGCGGGGACAGGGGGCACAGATACGCAGTATTTT. Residues: CASSAGTGGTDTQYF.

This chain joins TRBV9 and TRBJ2-1, with 11 bases matching TRBD2. The germline gives CDR1 SGDLS, CDR2 YYNGEE. The CDR3 sequence is 16 residues long. Trimming cost V 0 bases and J 6 bases; bases outside gene matches: 5. The CDR3 is CASSVDLAGGPNEQFF. In DNA form, the CDR3 reads TGTGCCAGCAGCGTAGATCTAGCGGGGGGTCCCAATGAGCAGTTCTTC.

The chain joins TRBV19 to TRBJ2-7; tentative D call: TRBD2 (5 bases). Germline CDR1 is LNHDA and CDR2 is SQIVND (reference sequence). The V and J ends lost 5 bases and 0 bases respectively, with 11 bases between them. CDR3 length: 14 residues. CDR3 DNA sequence: TGTGCCAGTAGTGACGGGGTCGTCTCCTACGAGCAGTACTTC. Its protein product is CASSDGVVSYEQYF.

The chain couples TRBV19 to TRBJ1-5, with TRBD1 identical over 8 bases. This CDR3 has 15 amino acids. Per the germline V gene, CDR1 is LNHDA and CDR2 is SQIVND (reference sequence). With 8 bases clipped from V and 7 bases from J, the junction kept 13 bases outside the gene matches. The CDR3 DNA follows: TGTGCCAGTGGATCTACAGGGGGGGGTCGGCAGCCCCAGCATTTT. Translated, it gives CASGSTGGGRQPQHF.

Only a few counts were recorded for this clone. This sequence joins TRBV10-3 and TRBJ1-6; 8 bases match TRBD1. V gave up 5 bases and J gave up 7 bases; unmatched junction bases: 7. From germline, CDR1 is ENHRY and CDR2 SYGVKD. The CDR3 sequence is 15 residues long. The CDR3: CAISLMSGGNSPLHF. As DNA, the CDR3 is TGTGCCATCAGTTTGATGTCAGGGGGCAATTCACCCCTCCACTTT.

The chain joins TRBV9 to TRBJ1-5; the D is unclear. This CDR3 contains 14 residues. Trimming left V 0 bases short and J 4 bases short, with 8 bases between. Germline values: CDR1 SGDLS, CDR2 YYNGEE. CDR3 loop: CASSVGPANQPQHF. The CDR3, as DNA: TGTGCCAGCAGCGTAGGGCCAGCGAATCAGCCCCAGCATTTT.

This chain connects TRBV30 to TRBJ2-7; tentative D call: TRBD1 (6 bases). The germline V gene has CDR1 GTSNPN and CDR2 SVGIG (reference sequence). The CDR3 runs to 15 residues. Trimming left V 2 bases short and J 3 bases short, with 17 bases between. CDR3 sequence reads: CAWSTFGTQLYEQYF. DNA for the CDR3: TGTGCCTGGAGTACCTTCGGGACACAACTCTACGAGCAGTACTTC.

This chain links TRBV10-3 with TRBJ2-4; D is undetermined. The CDR3 extends over 13 amino acids. Germline loops: CDR1 ENHRY, CDR2 SYGVKD. The ends were cut back, 4 bases at V and 4 bases at J, with 8 bases in the middle. CDR3 nucleotides: TGTGCCATCAGTGGGGCCATAAAAAACATTCAGTACTTC. Translated: CAISGAIKNIQYF.

In this sample, this clone turned up once. V usage is TRBV2 and J usage is TRBJ1-2; 7 bases fit TRBD1. This CDR3 has 13 residues. From germline, CDR1 is SNHLY and CDR2 FYNNEI. The V gene end was trimmed by 6 bases and the J gene end by 8 bases; junction bases not matched to a gene: 9. The DNA for the CDR3 is TGTGCCAGCAGCTCCGGACAGGTCTACGGCTACACCTTC. This codes for CASSSGQVYGYTF.

Regarding this clone: The same CDR3 is also encoded by other DNA sequences in this sample. The chain joins TRBV9 to TRBJ2-1; TRBD2 might be the D (6 bases). Trimming shortened V by 4 bases and J by 2 bases, and 13 bases separated the two germline ends. Germline assignment: CDR1 SGDLS and CDR2 YYNGEE. This CDR3 has 15 residues. The CDR3 DNA sequence: TGTGCCAGCAGCCCCCGGGGAGGAGCCTACAATGAGCAGTTCTTC. It codes for CASSPRGGAYNEQFF.

CDR3 nucleotides: TGCGCCAGCAGCTTGGATTTTACCGGGGTAAGGAAGACCCAGTACTTC. Protein: CASSLDFTGVRKTQYF. This rearrangement joins TRBV5-1 to TRBJ2-5; D is possibly TRBD2 (5 bases). V dropped 0 bases and J dropped 6 bases, with 18 bases sitting between them. This CDR3 is 16 amino acids long. CDR1 SGHRS and CDR2 YFSETQ come from the germline V gene.

J is TRBJ2-2 and V is TRBV5-1; 10 bases match TRBD2. Germline V gene sequence: CDR1 SGHRS, CDR2 YFSETQ. CDR3 length: 18 amino acids. Trimming cost V 0 bases and J 7 bases; bases outside gene matches: 12. DNA for the CDR3: TGCGCCAGCAGCTTGGTCCTAGCGGGGGAAGTCGGATACGGGGAGCTGTTTTTT. Translation gives CASSLVLAGEVGYGELFF.

This clone was seen a few times. The chain combines TRBV28 with TRBJ1-5; D might be TRBD1 (5 bases). Trimming shortened V by 6 bases and J by 3 bases, and 18 bases separated the two germline ends. CDR3 size: 16 residues. The V gene's germline CDR1 is MDHEN and CDR2 SYDVKM. CDR3 bases: TGTGCCAGCAGGCGACTGGGGTCAGGGCACAATCAGCCCCAGCATTTT. It encodes CASRRLGSGHNQPQHF. Full variable domain (outside the CDR3, taken from reference TRBV28 and TRBJ1-5): DVKVTQSSRYLVKRTGEKVFLECVQDMDHENMFWYRQDPGLGLRLIYFSYDVKMKEKGDIPEGYSVSREKKERFSLILESASTNQTSMYLCASRRLGSGHNQPQHFGDGTRLSIL.